Shown below are 21 T cell receptor beta chains from a single sample sequenced in a study of blood T cell repertoires in COVID-19. The method was immunoSEQ multiplex PCR; TCRdb's version includes in-frame clones alone and lacks a portion of them. Here the sample spans roughly 60,000 clones, just over 85% being singletons. Sequencing was done on a sample of peripheral blood. The receptors were gathered from a man between 35 and 55 years old with acute or convalescent COVID-19.

The chain employs TRBV6-5 and TRBJ1-6, with TRBD1 matching 10 bases. Germline CDR1 reads MNHEY; CDR2 reads SVGAGI. Trimming cost V 8 bases and J 10 bases; bases outside gene matches: 5. The CDR3 extends over 13 amino acids. The CDR3 here is CASRDRGRSPLHF. Here the CDR3 DNA reads TGTGCCAGCCGGGACAGGGGTAGATCACCCCTCCACTTT.

V is TRBV11-2 and J is TRBJ1-2; 11 positions match TRBD1. Germline lookup yields CDR1 SGHAT and CDR2 FQNNGV. The V gene end was trimmed by 5 bases and the J gene end by 0 bases; junction bases not matched to a gene: 8. There are 17 residues in the CDR3. In DNA form, the CDR3 reads TGTGCCAGCAGCCGTCCGGGACAGGGGGTTTCTAACTATGGCTACACCTTC. Translated: CASSRPGQGVSNYGYTF. The whole variable domain, remainder taken from reference TRBV11-2 and TRBJ1-2, is EAGVAQSPRYKIIEKRQSVAFWCNPISGHATLYWYQQILGQGPKLLIQFQNNGVVDDSQLPKDRFSAERLKGVDSTLKIQPAKLEDSAVYLCASSRPGQGVSNYGYTFGSGTRLTVV.

The chain employs TRBV2 and TRBJ2-2; perhaps TRBD1 as D (6 bases). Germline V gives CDR1 SNHLY, CDR2 FYNNEI. The CDR3 totals 15 residues. Trimming left V 8 bases short and J 2 bases short, with 15 bases between. The CDR3 DNA reads TGTGCCAGCCGACTGTCGGACAGAAACACCGGGGAGCTGTTTTTT. Translation: CASRLSDRNTGELFF.

This clone was found once. The chain couples TRBV25-1 to TRBJ2-1; D is uncertain. V was clipped by 6 bases and J by 8 bases, with 11 bases between them. The CDR3 is 12 amino acids. Per germline, CDR1 MGHDK and CDR2 SYGVNS. The CDR3 spells CASSLSSYEQFF. The CDR3 DNA reads as TGTGCCAGCAGCCTATCAAGTTATGAGCAGTTCTTC.

This clone was detected only once. The chain is built from TRBV28 and TRBJ2-5; D remains unclear. CDR1 is MDHEN and CDR2 is SYDVKM in the germline V gene. Trimming pared 6 bases from V and 5 bases from J, leaving 7 bases between. This CDR3 comprises 11 residues. CDR3: CASSGSETQYF. The CDR3 DNA reads as TGTGCCAGCAGCGGGTCGGAGACCCAGTACTTC.

The chain uses TRBV18 and TRBJ1-2, with 9 bases matching TRBD1. The CDR3 length is 17 residues. CDR1 and CDR2 from the germline V gene are KGHSH and LQKENI. V gave up 2 bases and J gave up 1 base; unmatched junction bases: 8. This CDR3 is CASSPTYSGQGNYGYTF. The CDR3 nucleotides are TGTGCCAGCTCACCAACTTATTCGGGACAGGGTAACTATGGCTACACCTTC.

The chain links TRBV18 to TRBJ1-2; D may be TRBD1 (5 bases). V was shortened by 1 base and J by 6 bases, with 12 bases between the two germline ends. The CDR3 sequence is 14 residues long. Germline loops: CDR1 KGHSH, CDR2 LQKENI. The CDR3 nucleotides are TGTGCCAGCTCACCACAAAAGACCAGGGATGGCTACACCTTC. This gives the protein CASSPQKTRDGYTF. Supplemented by reference TRBV18 and TRBJ1-2, the full variable domain reads NAGVMQNPRHLVRRRGQEARLRCSPMKGHSHVYWYRQLPEEGLKFMVYLQKENIIDESGMPKERFSAEFPKEGPSILRIQQVVRGDSAAYFCASSPQKTRDGYTFGSGTRLTVV.

The chain links TRBV25-1 to TRBJ2-3, with 8 bases that match TRBD1. Germline V gives CDR1 MGHDK, CDR2 SYGVNS. The CDR3 has 17 residues. Trimming cost V 2 bases and J 5 bases; bases outside gene matches: 12. The DNA for the CDR3 is TGTGCCAGCAGTGAAATTTCGACAGGGGACGCCCAAGATACGCAGTATTTT. This sequence encodes CASSEISTGDAQDTQYF.

This clone was seen more than once but under ten times. The chain has TRBV4-1 and TRBJ2-1, with unresolved D. Trimming took 5 bases from V and 8 from J, leaving 13 bases between them. The CDR3 consists of 13 residues. Germline assignment: CDR1 MGHRA and CDR2 YSYEKL. CDR3: CASSKPYQDEQFF. CDR3 DNA: TGCGCCAGCAGCAAACCCTACCAGGATGAGCAGTTCTTC.

The rearrangement joins TRBV5-1 to TRBJ2-3; 11 nucleotides line up with TRBD2. Germline lookup yields CDR1 SGHRS and CDR2 YFSETQ. The CDR3 is 16 amino acids. J lost 3 bases, V lost 8 bases, and 11 bases had no gene match. CDR3 DNA: TGCGCCAGTTACGTAACTAGCGGGGGTGGGACAGATACGCAGTATTTT. This gives the protein CASYVTSGGGTDTQYF.

This clone was found a few times. This rearrangement joins TRBV3-1 (or the pseudogene TRBV3-2) to TRBJ2-3; D is unclear. V was trimmed by 0 bases and J by 10 bases, leaving 14 bases between them. CDR1 is LGHDT and CDR2 is YNNKEL in the germline V gene (reference sequence). CDR3 length: 14 amino acids. CDR3 residues: CASSQDHRANAQYF. The CDR3, as DNA: TGTGCCAGCAGCCAAGATCACCGCGCTAACGCGCAGTATTTT.

This chain uses TRBV3-1 (or the pseudogene TRBV3-2) with TRBJ2-3, with 7 bases identical to TRBD1. Germline lookup yields CDR1 LGHDT and CDR2 YNNKEL (reference sequence). The CDR3 consists of 12 residues. V was clipped by 4 bases and J by 6 bases; unmatched bases: 1. CDR3 amino acids: CASSLTGDTQYF. The CDR3 DNA reads TGTGCCAGCAGCCTGACAGGGGATACGCAGTATTTT.

The V call is TRBV5-1, the J call TRBJ1-1; no reliable D call. Germline loops: CDR1 SGHRS, CDR2 YFSETQ. This CDR3 region has 16 residues. Trimming stripped 3 bases from V and 2 bases from J, with 17 bases between. CDR3 residues: CASSSVEGWANTEAFF. DNA of the CDR3: TGCGCCAGCAGCTCCGTCGAGGGTTGGGCCAACACTGAAGCTTTCTTT.

The chain combines TRBV11-3 with TRBJ1-2; 9 bases map to TRBD1. CDR1 and CDR2 from the germline V gene are SGHNT and YENEEA. CDR3 size: 15 residues. With 2 bases clipped from V and 5 bases from J, the junction kept 6 bases outside the gene matches. The CDR3 DNA reads as TGTGCCAGCAGCTTACGACAGGGGGGTCGGTATGGCTACACCTTC. Translated: CASSLRQGGRYGYTF.

V gene TRBV15 combines with J gene TRBJ2-3, with TRBD2 identical over 9 bases. V shed 4 bases and J 3 bases; nucleotides not matched to a gene: 8. Germline CDR1 and CDR2: LNHNV and YYDKDF (reference sequence). The CDR3 runs to 16 residues. In nucleotides, the CDR3 is TGTGCCACCAGCATGGGACTAGCTCTTGAGACAGATACGCAGTATTTT. Its translation is CATSMGLALETDTQYF.

This clone was detected only once. The chain recombines TRBV6-1 with TRBJ1-6; weak D call: TRBD1 (5 bases). This CDR3 is built from 13 residues. Per germline, CDR1 MNHNS and CDR2 SASEGT. The V and J ends lost 1 base and 14 bases respectively, with 12 bases between them. The CDR3 nucleotides are TGTGCCAGCAGTGAAGTTAGGGGAAGGACCCTCCACTTT. Protein product: CASSEVRGRTLHF.

The chain combines TRBV18 with TRBJ2-5; no reliable D call. V was trimmed by 1 base and J by 6 bases, leaving 12 bases between them. The CDR3 sequence is 14 residues long. Looked up from germline, CDR1 is KGHSH and CDR2 is LQKENI. This CDR3 is CASSPRLLGKTQYF. CDR3 DNA: TGTGCCAGCTCACCACGGCTCCTAGGAAAGACCCAGTACTTC.

The chain couples TRBV6-5 to TRBJ2-7, with 7 bases fitting TRBD1. V dropped 2 bases and J dropped 2; count of bases not matched to a gene: 3. The V gene's germline CDR1 is MNHEY and CDR2 SVGAGI. The CDR3 sequence is 14 residues long. The CDR3 here is CASSYRGQAYEQYF. CDR3 DNA: TGTGCCAGCAGTTACCGAGGACAGGCCTACGAGCAGTACTTC.

The CDR3 DNA sequence: TGTGCCAGCAGCCGCCAAGGGACAGGAGAACCGTTCTTC. It codes for CASSRQGTGEPFF. The J gene is TRBJ2-1, the V gene TRBV7-9, with 8 bases matching TRBD1. J lost 15 bases, V lost 5 bases, and 12 bases had no gene match. The CDR3 spans 13 residues. The germline V gene has CDR1 SEHNR and CDR2 FQNEAQ (reference sequence).

This clone was counted once. The chain couples TRBV5-1 to TRBJ2-3; the match to TRBD1 covers 9 bases. This CDR3 contains 15 residues. V trimming: 2 bases; J trimming: 4 bases; junction bases outside the gene matches: 5. Germline lookup yields CDR1 SGHRS and CDR2 YFSETQ. CDR3 in amino acids: CASSFGQGLADTQYF. In DNA, the CDR3 is TGCGCCAGCAGCTTCGGACAGGGGTTAGCAGATACGCAGTATTTT.

The gene calls are TRBV5-4 and TRBJ2-1; maybe TRBD2 (5 bases). This CDR3 has 13 amino acids. Trimming cost V 0 bases and J 6 bases, with 7 bases left between them. Germline V gene lookup returns CDR1 SGHNT and CDR2 YYREEE (reference sequence). This chain's CDR3 is CASSLERPNEQFF. The CDR3 nucleotides read TGTGCCAGCAGCTTGGAGCGGCCCAATGAGCAGTTCTTC.